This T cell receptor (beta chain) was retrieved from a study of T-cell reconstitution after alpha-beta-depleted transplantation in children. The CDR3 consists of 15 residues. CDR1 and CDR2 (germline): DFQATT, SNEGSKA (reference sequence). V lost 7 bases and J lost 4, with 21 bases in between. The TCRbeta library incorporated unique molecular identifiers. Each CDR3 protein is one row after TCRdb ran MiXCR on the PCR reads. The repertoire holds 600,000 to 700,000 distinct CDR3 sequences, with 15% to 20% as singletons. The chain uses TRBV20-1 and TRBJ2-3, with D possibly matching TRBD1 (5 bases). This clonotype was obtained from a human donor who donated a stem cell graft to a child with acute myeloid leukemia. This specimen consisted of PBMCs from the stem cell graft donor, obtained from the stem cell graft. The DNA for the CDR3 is TGCAGTGTTGAGGCCAGCAGGGTCAGAGCAGATACGCAGTATTTT. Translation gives CSVEASRVRADTQYF.